The 7 T cell receptor beta chains below were found in one sample sequenced in a study of long-term antiretroviral therapy in people with HIV. Investigators performed immunoSEQ version v3.0 at survey level. The assay was immunoSEQ multiplex PCR, and TCRdb's table has in-frame clones only and misses some. This sample yields some 43,000 clones, of which 86% are seen a single time; 5.1% belongs to the top ten. Sequencing used unsorted PBMCs, obtained 0.1 years before starting antiretroviral therapy. These receptors originate from a woman in her 50s with HIV.

In DNA form, the CDR3 reads TGTGCCAGTAGAAGGACAGGGATGGCCGGGGAGCTGTTTTTT. Its protein is CASRRTGMAGELFF. The chain combines TRBV19 with TRBJ2-2; 8 bases agree with TRBD1. V shed 6 bases, J shed 6 bases, and the junction held 6 bases outside the gene matches. This CDR3 has 14 amino acids. CDR1 LNHDA and CDR2 SQIVND come from the germline V gene (reference sequence).

V usage is TRBV5-1 and J usage is TRBJ1-2, with 12 bases lining up with TRBD1. This CDR3 has 17 residues. V trimming: 4 bases; J trimming: 7 bases; junction bases outside the gene matches: 14. Germline CDR1 and CDR2: SGHRS and YFSETQ. The DNA for the CDR3 is TGCGCCAGCAGCCAAATCAACCGGGACAGGGGGCTAGGTGGCTACACCTTC. As protein: CASSQINRDRGLGGYTF.

This chain links TRBV15 with TRBJ2-1; possibly TRBD1 or TRBD2 for D (5 bases each). The germline gives CDR1 LNHNV, CDR2 YYDKDF (reference sequence). V lost 4 bases and J lost 8, with 18 bases in between. The CDR3 loop spans 15 amino acids. CDR3 coding DNA: TGTGCCACCAGCAACCGGGGCCCTGGGGCCGATGAGCAGTTCTTC. Its translation is CATSNRGPGADEQFF. Drawing the rest from reference TRBV15 and TRBJ2-1, the complete variable domain is DAMVIQNPRYQVTQFGKPVTLSCSQTLNHNVMYWYQQKSSQAPKLLFHYYDKDFNNEADTPDNFQSRRPNTSFCFLDIRSPGLGDTAMYLCATSNRGPGADEQFFGPGTRLTVL.

This chain links TRBV5-1 with TRBJ2-1; 7 bases are shared with TRBD2. V shed 0 bases, J shed 7 bases, and the junction held 7 bases outside the gene matches. Per germline, CDR1 SGHRS and CDR2 YFSETQ. The CDR3 has 15 residues. The CDR3 reads CASSLVTSETNEQFF. CDR3 nucleotide sequence: TGCGCCAGCAGCTTGGTTACTAGCGAGACAAATGAGCAGTTCTTC.

This clone occurred once. The chain links TRBV4-2 to TRBJ1-4, with 9 bases lining up with TRBD1. The CDR3 runs to 16 residues. The junction had 5 bases not matched to a gene; V was cut back by 2 bases and J by 4 bases. Germline V CDR1 and CDR2: LGHNA, YNFKEQ. Here the CDR3 DNA reads TGTGCCAGCAGCCAACGAACGGGACAGGGTAATGAAAAACTGTTTTTT. Residues: CASSQRTGQGNEKLFF.

The chain couples TRBV7-9 to TRBJ2-2; no firm D call. This CDR3 contains 14 residues. Per germline, CDR1 SEHNR and CDR2 FQNEAQ (reference sequence). With 6 bases removed from V and 4 bases from J, the gap between germline ends came to 12 bases. The DNA for the CDR3 is TGTGCCAGCAGGAATAGCCCATCCACCGGGGAGCTGTTTTTT. The encoded protein is CASRNSPSTGELFF. Based on the CDR3 plus reference TRBV7-9 and TRBJ2-2, the full variable domain is DTGVSQNPRHKITKRGQNVTFRCDPISEHNRLYWYRQTLGQGPEFLTYFQNEAQLEKSRLLSDRFSAERPKGSFSTLEIQRTEQGDSAMYLCASRNSPSTGELFFGEGSRLTVL.

This chain links TRBV13 with TRBJ1-2; 12 bases are shared with TRBD1. Germline V lookup: CDR1 PRHDT, CDR2 FYEKMQ (reference sequence). The CDR3 has 15 residues. The trim removed 5 bases at V and 6 bases at J, leaving 7 bases unmatched. CDR3 bases: TGTGCCAGCAGCCTTGGGGACAGGGGGCTTAATGGCTACACCTTC. Amino acid sequence: CASSLGDRGLNGYTF.